This TCR beta chain was observed in a study of human T cells and chemical hapten exposure. The time point denotes: pre-sensitization, week 0. The treatment here: therapeutic diphenylcyclopropenone sensitization with weekly scalp DPC. The library tagged each cDNA molecule with unique molecular identifiers. In TCRdb, the RACE reads were re-called with MiXCR into one record per CDR3 protein. The sample holds around 300,000 distinct CDR3 sequences; just under 8% are singletons and the top ten take 1.2%. The germline V gene has CDR1 MGHDK and CDR2 SYGVNS. This CDR3 contains 15 residues. The ends were cut back, 1 base at V and 2 bases at J, with 9 bases in the middle. This clonotype was seen more than once but under ten times.

The source was whole blood, collected in connection with sensitization to the hapten diphenylcyclopropenone (DPC). The TCR was taken from a man between 18 and 29 years old with alopecia areata. Some clones in this sample may be carry-over from other donors' samples. The chain employs TRBV25-1 and TRBJ1-5; a weak D match, TRBD1 (5 bases). In nucleotides, the CDR3 is TGTGCCAGCAGTGAATCTGGGGACGGCAATCAGCCCCAGCATTTT. It specifies CASSESGDGNQPQHF.